Listed below are T cell receptor beta chains from one sample, sequenced in a study of blood T cell repertoires in COVID-19. The assay was immunoSEQ multiplex PCR, and TCRdb's table has in-frame clones only and misses some. In the table there are some 300,000 clones, about nine tenths of which are singletons. Sequencing was done on a sample of PBMCs or T cells enriched from blood (not recorded which). These receptors came from a man aged 30 to 45 who had recovered from COVID-19. Each CDR3 is given with its conserved first and last residue. A D gene is named only where the DNA matches it firmly. A clone size is listed for some rows: how often the clone was seen (once, few, many), or a class if it is expanded.

>TRBD1|NA|TRBJ2-5|TRBV9
CASSVAAGGQTQYF
TGTGCCAGCAGCGTAGCGGCAGGGGGACAGACCCAGTACTTC
>TRBD1|NA|TRBJ1-6|TRBV6-4
CASSDQGQGVSPLHF
TGTGCCAGCAGTGACCAAGGACAGGGGGTATCACCCCTCCACTTT
>NA|NA|TRBJ1-1|TRBV19
CASTRRGNTEAFF
TGTGCCAGTACCCGGCGGGGTAACACTGAAGCTTTCTTT
>NA|NA|TRBJ2-5|TRBV2
CAIRGGNQETQYF
TGTGCCATCAGGGGCGGGAATCAAGAGACCCAGTACTTC
>NA|once|TRBJ2-5|TRBV5-1
CASSLALGQGSQETQYF
TGCGCCAGCAGCTTGGCCTTGGGGCAGGGGTCCCAAGAGACCCAGTACTTC
>NA|few|TRBJ1-2|TRBV7-9
CASSLGQTSGGYTF
TGTGCCAGCAGCTTAGGTCAGACCTCAGGGGGCTACACCTTC
>NA|NA|TRBJ2-7|TRBV2
CASSGDTRPYEQYF
TGTGCCAGCAGTGGGGACACAAGGCCCTACGAGCAGTACTTC
>TRBD1|NA|TRBJ1-5|TRBV7-2
CASSLYWDSPNQPQHF
TGTGCCAGCAGCTTATACTGGGACAGCCCCAATCAGCCCCAGCATTTT
>NA|NA|TRBJ1-5|TRBV28
CASIHGGDQPQHF
TGTGCCAGCATCCATGGTGGAGATCAGCCCCAGCATTTT
>TRBD1|NA|TRBJ2-5|TRBV2
CASSPSRTGRKTQYF
TGTGCCAGCAGTCCGTCAAGGACAGGGAGAAAGACCCAGTACTTC
>TRBD1|NA|TRBJ1-3|TRBV18
CASSPGQGPGNTIYF
TGTGCCAGCTCGCCTGGACAGGGCCCTGGAAACACCATATATTTT
>TRBD1|NA|TRBJ2-7|TRBV19
CASSDRDRGGYEQYF
TGTGCCAGTAGTGACCGGGACAGGGGCGGCTACGAGCAGTACTTC
>TRBD1|many|TRBJ1-5|TRBV30
CASRDRDQPQHF
TGTGCCAGCCGGGACAGGGATCAGCCCCAGCATTTT
>TRBD1|few|TRBJ2-7|TRBV19
CASSLRTGGHREQYF
TGTGCCAGTAGTCTTCGGACAGGGGGCCACCGGGAGCAGTACTTC
>NA|NA|TRBJ1-5|TRBV27
CASSLSSFQGSNQPQHF
TGTGCCAGCAGTTTATCCAGCTTTCAGGGTAGCAATCAGCCCCAGCATTTT